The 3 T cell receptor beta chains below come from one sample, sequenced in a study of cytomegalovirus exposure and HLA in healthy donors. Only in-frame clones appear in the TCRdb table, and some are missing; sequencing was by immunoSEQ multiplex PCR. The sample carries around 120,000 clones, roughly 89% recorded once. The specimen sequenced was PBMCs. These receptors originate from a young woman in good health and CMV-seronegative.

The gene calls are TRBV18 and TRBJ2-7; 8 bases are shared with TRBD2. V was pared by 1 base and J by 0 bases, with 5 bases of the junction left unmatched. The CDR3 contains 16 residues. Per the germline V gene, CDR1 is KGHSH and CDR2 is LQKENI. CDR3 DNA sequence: TGTGCCAGCTCACCACTCCGTAGCGGGAACTCCTACGAGCAGTACTTC. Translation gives CASSPLRSGNSYEQYF.

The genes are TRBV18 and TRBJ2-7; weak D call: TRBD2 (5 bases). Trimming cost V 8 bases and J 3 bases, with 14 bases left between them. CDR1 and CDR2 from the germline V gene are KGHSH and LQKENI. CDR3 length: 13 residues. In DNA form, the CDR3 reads TGTGCCAGCCAATATTATGGAGGCTACGAGCAGTACTTC. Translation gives CASQYYGGYEQYF.

The CDR3 region has the DNA TGTGCCAGCAGCTTGGGGGCTCTAGCGGGGGACACAGATACGCAGTATTTT. Amino acids: CASSLGALAGDTDTQYF. This chain joins TRBV5-8 and TRBJ2-3; 10 nucleotides match TRBD2. Germline values: CDR1 SGHTS, CDR2 YDEGEE. V gave up 0 bases and J gave up 2 bases; unmatched junction bases: 6. This CDR3 has 17 residues.